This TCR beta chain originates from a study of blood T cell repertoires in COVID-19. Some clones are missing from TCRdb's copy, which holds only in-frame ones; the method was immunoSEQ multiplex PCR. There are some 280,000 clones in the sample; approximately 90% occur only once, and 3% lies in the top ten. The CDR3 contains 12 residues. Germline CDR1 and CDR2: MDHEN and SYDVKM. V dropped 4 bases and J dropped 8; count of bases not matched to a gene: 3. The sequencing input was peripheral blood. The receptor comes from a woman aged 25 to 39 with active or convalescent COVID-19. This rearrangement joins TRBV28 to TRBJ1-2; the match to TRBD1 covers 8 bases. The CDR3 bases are TGTGCCAGCAGTTACAGGGGGAACGGCTACACCTTC. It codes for CASSYRGNGYTF.